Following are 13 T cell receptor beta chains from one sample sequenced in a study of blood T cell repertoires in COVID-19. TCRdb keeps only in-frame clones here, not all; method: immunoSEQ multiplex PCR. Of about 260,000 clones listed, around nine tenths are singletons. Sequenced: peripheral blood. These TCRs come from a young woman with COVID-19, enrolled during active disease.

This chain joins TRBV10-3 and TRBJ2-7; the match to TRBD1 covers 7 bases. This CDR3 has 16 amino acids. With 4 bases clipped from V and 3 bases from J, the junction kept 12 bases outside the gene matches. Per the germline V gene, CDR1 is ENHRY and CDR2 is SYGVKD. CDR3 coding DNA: TGTGCCATCAGTGGGCTGCGAGGGGGCGCAGACTACGAGCAGTACTTC. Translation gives CAISGLRGGADYEQYF.

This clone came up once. The CDR3, as DNA: TGTGCCAGCAGCACCCGGGACAGGGGGCGCGGGTACGAGCAGTACTTC. This translates into CASSTRDRGRGYEQYF. This chain joins TRBV13 and TRBJ2-7; 12 bases align to TRBD1. Losses at the gene ends were 5 bases for V and 4 bases for J; bases not matched to a gene: 9. The CDR3 has 16 amino acids. Germline V gene lookup returns CDR1 PRHDT and CDR2 FYEKMQ (reference sequence).

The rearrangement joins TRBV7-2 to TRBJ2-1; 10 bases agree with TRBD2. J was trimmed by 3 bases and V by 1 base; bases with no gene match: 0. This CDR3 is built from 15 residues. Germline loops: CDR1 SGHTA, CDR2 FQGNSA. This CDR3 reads CASSLGTSGYNEQFF. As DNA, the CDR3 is TGTGCCAGCAGCTTAGGGACTAGCGGCTACAATGAGCAGTTCTTC.

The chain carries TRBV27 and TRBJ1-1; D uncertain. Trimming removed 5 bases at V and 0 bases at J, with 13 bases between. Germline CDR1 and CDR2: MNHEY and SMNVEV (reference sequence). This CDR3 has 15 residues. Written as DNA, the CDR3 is TGTGCCAGCAGTGCCCCACAGCAGCTGAACACTGAAGCTTTCTTT. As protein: CASSAPQQLNTEAFF.

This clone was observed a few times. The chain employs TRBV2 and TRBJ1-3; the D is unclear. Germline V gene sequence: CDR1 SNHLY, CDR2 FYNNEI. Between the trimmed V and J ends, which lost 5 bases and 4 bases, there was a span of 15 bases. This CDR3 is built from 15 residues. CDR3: CASSPDVTGGNTIYF. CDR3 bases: TGTGCCAGCAGTCCAGATGTCACCGGGGGAAACACCATATATTTT.

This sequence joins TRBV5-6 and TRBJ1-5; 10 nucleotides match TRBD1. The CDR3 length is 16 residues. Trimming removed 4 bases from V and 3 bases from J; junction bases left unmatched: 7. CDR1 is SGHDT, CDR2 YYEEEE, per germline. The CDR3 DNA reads TGTGCCAGCAGCAAAAGACAGGGGGCAGACAATCAGCCCCAGCATTTT. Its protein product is CASSKRQGADNQPQHF.

The CDR3 DNA is TGCGCCAGCAGCGGACAGGGTTGGCATGAGCAGTTCTTC. It specifies CASSGQGWHEQFF. The chain links TRBV5-1 to TRBJ2-1; TRBD1 aligns across 8 bases. Per the germline V gene, CDR1 is SGHRS and CDR2 is YFSETQ. J gave up 8 bases and V 4 bases, and 5 bases lay outside the gene matches. This CDR3 has 13 residues.

The CDR3 DNA reads TGTGCCAGCAGTTTAACCCAGTACGTGAACACTGAAGCTTTCTTT. This codes for CASSLTQYVNTEAFF. The rearrangement joins TRBV28 to TRBJ1-1, with D hard to call. Germline CDR1 MDHEN, CDR2 SYDVKM. Between the trimmed V and J ends, which lost 2 bases and 0 bases, there was a span of 10 bases. This CDR3 is 15 amino acids long.

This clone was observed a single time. Here the CDR3 DNA reads TGTGCCAGCATCAGGGCGGGAGGGATCAATGAGCAGTTCTTC. Its translation: CASIRAGGINEQFF. This chain uses TRBV6-5 with TRBJ2-1, with 9 bases that match TRBD2. Trimming at V came to 7 bases and at J to 6 bases, leaving 7 bases not matched to a gene. Germline lookup yields CDR1 MNHEY and CDR2 SVGAGI. The CDR3 is made up of 14 amino acids.

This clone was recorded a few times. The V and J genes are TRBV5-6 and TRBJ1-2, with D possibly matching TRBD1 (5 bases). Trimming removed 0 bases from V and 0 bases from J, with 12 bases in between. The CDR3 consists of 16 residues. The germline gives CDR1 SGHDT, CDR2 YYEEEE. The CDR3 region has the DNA TGTGCCAGCAGCTTGGACCCCCCCAGGGCTAACTATGGCTACACCTTC. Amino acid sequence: CASSLDPPRANYGYTF. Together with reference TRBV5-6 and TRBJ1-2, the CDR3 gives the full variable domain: DAGVTQSPTHLIKTRGQQVTLRCSPKSGHDTVSWYQQALGQGPQFIFQYYEEEERQRGNFPDRFSGHQFPNYSSELNVNALLLGDSALYLCASSLDPPRANYGYTFGSGTRLTVV.

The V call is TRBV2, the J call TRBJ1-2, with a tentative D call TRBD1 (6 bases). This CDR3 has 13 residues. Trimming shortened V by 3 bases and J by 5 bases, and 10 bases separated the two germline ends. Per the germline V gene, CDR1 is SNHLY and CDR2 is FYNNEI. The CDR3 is CASSDGDTYGYTF. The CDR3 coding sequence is TGTGCCAGCAGTGATGGGGACACATATGGCTACACCTTC.

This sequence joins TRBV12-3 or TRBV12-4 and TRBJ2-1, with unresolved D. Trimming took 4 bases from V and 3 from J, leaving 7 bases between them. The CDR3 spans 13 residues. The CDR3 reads CASSSASYNEQFF. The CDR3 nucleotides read TGTGCCAGCAGTTCGGCTAGCTACAATGAGCAGTTCTTC.

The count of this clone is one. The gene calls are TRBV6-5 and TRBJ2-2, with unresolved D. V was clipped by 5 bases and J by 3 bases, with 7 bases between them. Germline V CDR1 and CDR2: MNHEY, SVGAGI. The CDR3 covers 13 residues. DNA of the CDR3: TGTGCCAGCAGTCGGTCATACACCGGGGAGCTGTTTTTT. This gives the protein CASSRSYTGELFF.